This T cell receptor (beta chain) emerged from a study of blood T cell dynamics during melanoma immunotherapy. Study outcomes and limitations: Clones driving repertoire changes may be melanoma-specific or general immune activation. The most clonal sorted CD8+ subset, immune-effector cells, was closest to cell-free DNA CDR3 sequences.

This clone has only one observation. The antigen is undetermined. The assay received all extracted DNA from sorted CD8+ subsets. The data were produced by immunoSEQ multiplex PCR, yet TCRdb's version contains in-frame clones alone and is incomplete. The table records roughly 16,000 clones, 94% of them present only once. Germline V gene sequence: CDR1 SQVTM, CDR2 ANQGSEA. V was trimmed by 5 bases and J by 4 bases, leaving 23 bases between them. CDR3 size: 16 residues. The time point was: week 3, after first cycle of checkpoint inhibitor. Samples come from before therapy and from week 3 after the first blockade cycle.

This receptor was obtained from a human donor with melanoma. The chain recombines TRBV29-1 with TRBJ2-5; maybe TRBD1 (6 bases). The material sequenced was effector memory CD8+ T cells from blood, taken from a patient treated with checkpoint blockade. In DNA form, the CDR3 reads TGCAGCGTTCTTGCCCCGACAGGTGGCATGGCAGAGACCCAGTACTTC. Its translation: CSVLAPTGGMAETQYF.